This is a list of T cell receptor beta chains from one sample in a study of shared clonotypes between healthy human individuals. Method: immunoSEQ multiplex PCR; TCRdb's copy keeps in-frame clones and lacks some. The sample includes about 1.1 million clones, approximately 80% of them seen just once. Sequenced input: memory CD4+ T cells from PBMCs. These receptors all stem from a young man in good health. Some clones in this sample may be carry-over from other donors' samples. Each CDR3 is given with its conserved first and last residue. Each record gives: V gene, clone size, D gene, J gene, CDR3 DNA, CDR3 protein. A D gene is named only where the DNA matches it firmly. Rows may omit the clone size; those that give it use once, few, many or a size class.

TRBV5-4	NA	TRBD1	TRBJ1-2	TGTGCCAGCAGCTTGGGAGGGACAGGGAAAGTCTATGGCTACACCTTC	CASSLGGTGKVYGYTF
TRBV11-2	NA	TRBD2	TRBJ2-5	TGTGCCAGCAGCCCCGTCAGCGGGAGTGCGGAGACCCAGTACTTC	CASSPVSGSAETQYF
TRBV7-9	NA	TRBD1	TRBJ1-1	TGTGCCATCTACTTTCAACAGGGGGAGAACACTGAAGCTTTCTTT	CAIYFQQGENTEAFF
TRBV19	NA	TRBD1	TRBJ1-2	TGTGCCAGCCGGGACAGGGGGCGCGACTATGGCTACACCTTC	CASRDRGRDYGYTF
TRBV29-1	NA	TRBD2	TRBJ2-3	TGCAGCGTCCTAGGACTAGCGGGAGCTAGCACAGATACGCAGTATTTT	CSVLGLAGASTDTQYF
TRBV28	NA	NA	TRBJ1-2	TGTGCCAGCAGTTTGATTGGGGGGGCTGATGACTATGGCTACACCTTC	CASSLIGGADDYGYTF
TRBV28	NA	TRBD2	TRBJ2-2	TGTGCCAGCATAAGGGACTACCCCACCGGGGAGCTGTTTTTT	CASIRDYPTGELFF
TRBV7-3	NA	TRBD2	TRBJ2-1	TGTGCCAGCAGCCTCCTAGCGGGAGGGGAGGCTGAGCAGTTCTTC	CASSLLAGGEAEQFF
TRBV10-3	NA	NA	TRBJ1-1	TGTGCCACCAGGGAGGATCGTTTGAACACTGAAGCTTTCTTT	CATREDRLNTEAFF
TRBV6-5	NA	NA	TRBJ1-1	TGTGCCAGCAGGCGCGGGACTGAAGCTTTCTTT	CASRRGTEAFF
TRBV29-1	few	TRBD1	TRBJ1-1	TGCAGCGTAGACAGGGGTATGAACACTGAAGCTTTCTTT	CSVDRGMNTEAFF
TRBV18	few	NA	TRBJ1-3	TGTGCCAGCTCACCAGACCCTTCCGGGGCGATTCGGAACACCATATATTTT	CASSPDPSGAIRNTIYF
TRBV6-1	NA	NA	TRBJ2-1	TGTGCCAGCAGAGTTAACAATGAGCAGTTCTTC	CASRVNNEQFF
TRBV4-1	NA	NA	TRBJ2-7	TGCGCCAGCAGCCAAGAGGGGTCGGGCGGTCGCGAGCAGTACTTC	CASSQEGSGGREQYF
TRBV2	many	TRBD2	TRBJ2-7	TGTGCCAGCAGGGTATTGGGACTAGCGGGAGACGAGCAGTACTTC	CASRVLGLAGDEQYF
TRBV2	NA	TRBD2	TRBJ2-2	TGTGCCAGCAGTGAACTAGCGGGAGCCCCCACCGGGGAGCTGTTTTTT	CASSELAGAPTGELFF
TRBV18	NA	NA	TRBJ1-1	TGTGCCAGTAGAGGGATTGGGGCGAACACTGAAGCTTTCTTT	CASRGIGANTEAFF
TRBV6-1	few	NA	TRBJ2-1	TGTGCCAGCAGTGAAGCGTTCCAGTCCTACAATGAGCAGTTCTTC	CASSEAFQSYNEQFF
TRBV30	NA	NA	TRBJ2-1	TGTGCCTGGACCCCCGGGAGGGGGCGGTCCTACAATGAGCAGTTCTTC	CAWTPGRGRSYNEQFF
TRBV11-2	NA	TRBD1	TRBJ1-6	TGTGCCAGCAGCTTAGGGGACAGTGGATATAATTCACCCCTCCACTTT	CASSLGDSGYNSPLHF
TRBV29-1	few	TRBD2	TRBJ2-7	TGCAGCGTTGAATTAGCGGGAGTCCCCCCCTACGAGCAGTACTTC	CSVELAGVPPYEQYF
TRBV28	once	TRBD2	TRBJ2-1	TGTGCCAGCAGGACTAGCGGGAGGAACTACAATGAGCAGTTCTTC	CASRTSGRNYNEQFF
TRBV28	NA	NA	TRBJ2-2	TGTGCCAGCATGACAGGCACCGGGGAGCTGTTTTTT	CASMTGTGELFF
TRBV10-2	NA	TRBD2	TRBJ2-5	TGCGCCAGCAGACCGGCCGGGACTAGCGGCCATAGGACCCAGTACTTC	CASRPAGTSGHRTQYF
TRBV10-2	NA	TRBD1	TRBJ1-1	TGCGCCAGCAGGGGAACCGGGACAGGCGAGAACACTGAAGCTTTCTTT	CASRGTGTGENTEAFF
TRBV27	few	NA	TRBJ2-7	TGTGCCAGCAGTTTATGGGGTGAGAAGGGGGGGACCCCCTACGAGCAGTACTTC	CASSLWGEKGGTPYEQYF
TRBV18	NA	NA	TRBJ1-1	TGTGCCAGCTCAGAGGTACTAGGGGGAACCACTGAAGCTTTCTTT	CASSEVLGGTTEAFF
TRBV10-1	NA	NA	TRBJ2-1	TGCGCCAAGTATGAGCAGTTCTTC	CAKYEQFF
TRBV28	few	TRBD1	TRBJ1-1	TGTGCCAGCAGTGCACAGGGGGCGGGGGTGAACACTGAAGCTTTCTTT	CASSAQGAGVNTEAFF
TRBV11-2	NA	TRBD2	TRBJ2-7	TGTGCCAGCAGCTTAGACGGCGGGAGGACGTCCTACGAGCAGTACTTC	CASSLDGGRTSYEQYF
TRBV30	NA	NA	TRBJ2-7	TGTGCCTGGAGTGCTGCCGGATACTACGAGCAGTACTTC	CAWSAAGYYEQYF
TRBV19	NA	NA	TRBJ2-7	TGTGCCAGTAGCAAGGAGGGGTACGAGCAGTACTTC	CASSKEGYEQYF
TRBV29-1	NA	TRBD2	TRBJ2-2	TGCAGCGTAAATAGCGGGAAGAGCACCGGGGAGCTGTTTTTT	CSVNSGKSTGELFF
TRBV5-1	once	TRBD2	TRBJ2-3	TGCGCCAGCAGCCAGGGACTAGTGGTAGATACGCAGTATTTT	CASSQGLVVDTQYF
TRBV7-3	NA	TRBD2	TRBJ2-1	TGTGCCAGCAGCTACCGGAGCGGGGCCTCCTACAATGAGCAGTTCTTC	CASSYRSGASYNEQFF
TRBV28	NA	TRBD2	TRBJ2-3	TGTGCCAGCAGTGAAATCGCCGGGACTATCACAGATACGCAGTATTTT	CASSEIAGTITDTQYF
TRBV5-1	NA	NA	TRBJ1-2	TGCGCCAGCAGCCTATCAGGGACTACTAACTATGGCTACACCTTC	CASSLSGTTNYGYTF
TRBV6-1	once	NA	TRBJ1-2	TGTGCCAGCAGTGAAGCGGGGGGTTCCTATGGCTACACCTTC	CASSEAGGSYGYTF
TRBV27	few	NA	TRBJ2-1	TGTGCCAGCAGTGGAAACTACAATGAGCAGTTCTTC	CASSGNYNEQFF
TRBV11-2	NA	TRBD1	TRBJ1-5	TGTGCCAGCAGCTCAGCAACAGGGGGAAGAAATCAGCCCCAGCATTTT	CASSSATGGRNQPQHF